This TCR beta chain was sequenced in a study of cytomegalovirus exposure and HLA in healthy donors. 13 Jbeta primers and 60 Vbeta primers were used for the PCR. Here immunoSEQ multiplex PCR was the method, and the copy in TCRdb shows in-frame clones only, minus some. The data contain roughly 250,000 clones, about four fifths of them singletons. V shed 5 bases, J shed 1 base, and the junction held 3 bases outside the gene matches. In germline, CDR1 is MNHEY, CDR2 SMNVEV (reference sequence). This CDR3 is 15 amino acids long. The sequence came from a girl aged 2-9 years in good health and CMV-seronegative. Material: PBMCs. The chain joins TRBV27 to TRBJ1-1; 11 nucleotides agree with TRBD1. DNA of the CDR3: TGTGCCAGCAGTCCGGGACAGGGGGGGAACACTGAAGCTTTCTTT. It codes for CASSPGQGGNTEAFF.